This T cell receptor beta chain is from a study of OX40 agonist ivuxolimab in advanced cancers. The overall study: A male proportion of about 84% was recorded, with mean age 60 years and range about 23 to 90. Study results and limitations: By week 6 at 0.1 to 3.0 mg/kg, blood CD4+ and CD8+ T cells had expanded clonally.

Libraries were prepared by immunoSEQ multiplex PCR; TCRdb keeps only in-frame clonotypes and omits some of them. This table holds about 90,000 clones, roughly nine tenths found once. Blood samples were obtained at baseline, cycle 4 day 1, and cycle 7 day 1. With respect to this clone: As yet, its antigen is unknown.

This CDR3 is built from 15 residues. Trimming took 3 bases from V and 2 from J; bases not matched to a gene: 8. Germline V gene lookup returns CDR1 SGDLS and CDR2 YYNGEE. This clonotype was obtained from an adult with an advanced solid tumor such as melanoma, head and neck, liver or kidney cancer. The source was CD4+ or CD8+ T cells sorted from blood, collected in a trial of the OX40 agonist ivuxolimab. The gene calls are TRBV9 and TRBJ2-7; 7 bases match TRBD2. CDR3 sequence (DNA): TGTGCCAGCAGCGCAATAGCGGGCCCCACCTACGAGCAGTACTTC. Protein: CASSAIAGPTYEQYF. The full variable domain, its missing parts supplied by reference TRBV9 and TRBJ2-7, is DSGVTQTPKHLITATGQRVTLRCSPRSGDLSVYWYQQSLDQGLQFLIQYYNGEERAKGNILERFSAQQFPDLHSELNLSSLELGDSALYFCASSAIAGPTYEQYFGPGTRLTVT.